The rows below give T cell receptor beta chains drawn from one sample of a study of PD-L1 blockade in urothelial cancer. Libraries were prepared by immunoSEQ multiplex PCR; TCRdb keeps only in-frame clonotypes and omits some of them. The table shows about 30,000 clones, with 80% to 90% occurring only once. The specimen was PBMCs, collected around atezolizumab (anti-PD-L1) treatment. These receptor sequences come from a man older than 75 with urothelial cancer. Both conserved end residues are part of each CDR3. A D gene is named only where the DNA matches it firmly. Only part of the rows carry a size: once, few, many, or a class if the clone is expanded.

V	D	J	size	CDR3	DNA
TRBV10-3	.	TRBJ2-1	few	CAMGHNEQFF	TGTGCCATGGGGCACAATGAGCAGTTCTTC
TRBV9	TRBD2	TRBJ2-1	once	CASSVEGSGSTYNEQFF	TGTGCCAGCAGCGTAGAGGGTAGCGGGAGTACTTACAATGAGCAGTTCTTC
TRBV5-4	.	TRBJ1-2	.	CASSLVQAFGYTF	TGTGCCAGCAGCTTGGTACAGGCCTTTGGCTACACCTTC
TRBV18	TRBD1	TRBJ1-5	once	CASSPGTGVRQPQHF	TGTGCCAGCTCACCCGGGACAGGGGTACGACAGCCCCAGCATTTT
TRBV29-1	.	TRBJ2-5	.	CSVEGGRRETQYF	TGCAGCGTTGAAGGGGGGAGGCGCGAGACCCAGTACTTC
TRBV7-2	.	TRBJ1-5	.	CASSITGFNQPQHF	TGTGCCAGCAGTATTACAGGTTTCAATCAGCCCCAGCATTTT
TRBV14	.	TRBJ2-5	once	CASSHGRWKKETQYF	TGTGCCAGCAGCCATGGGAGGTGGAAAAAAGAGACCCAGTACTTC
TRBV2	TRBD2	TRBJ2-7	.	CASSEGLAGSKQYF	TGTGCCAGCAGTGAGGGACTAGCGGGGTCGAAGCAGTACTTC
TRBV11-2	.	TRBJ1-1	.	CASSLEGVYTEAFF	TGTGCCAGCAGCTTAGAGGGAGTGTACACTGAAGCTTTCTTT
TRBV7-2	.	TRBJ1-1	.	CASSWRGGTNTEAFF	TGTGCCAGCAGCTGGAGAGGGGGAACGAACACTGAAGCTTTCTTT
TRBV27	TRBD1	TRBJ1-2	.	CASSLWGTGVDGYTF	TGTGCCAGCAGTTTATGGGGGACAGGGGTAGATGGCTACACCTTC
TRBV4-3	.	TRBJ2-3	.	CASSQFDSDTQYF	TGCGCCAGCAGCCAATTTGACTCTGATACGCAGTATTTT
TRBV6-6	.	TRBJ1-2	once	CASSPIGGRANYGYTF	TGTGCCAGCAGCCCCATCGGCGGCAGGGCGAACTATGGCTACACCTTC
TRBV4-1	TRBD2	TRBJ2-2	.	CASSRGLASNTGELFF	TGCGCCAGCAGCCGGGGACTAGCCTCGAACACCGGGGAGCTGTTTTTT